Sequencing of this T cell receptor beta chain was carried out in a study of T-cell reconstitution after alpha-beta-depleted transplantation in children. This clonotype was found many times. As yet, its antigen is unknown. Germline V lookup: CDR1 MNHEY, CDR2 SVGAGI. The CDR3 has 15 residues. V lost 0 bases and J 3 bases, leaving 12 bases between the germline ends. Findings of the study overall: T-cell counts and diversity at one year post-transplant came mainly from newly produced T cells. It was reported that alpha-beta T cells came from several hundred expanded graft clones (about two months after transplant). The origin of high day-60 TCRbeta diversity in some patients lay in surviving recipient T cells and thymic progenitors.

Using unique molecular identifiers, the investigators prepared the TCRbeta library. Using its own MiXCR run on the PCR reads, TCRdb lists one record per CDR3 protein. The top ten hold roughly two fifths of the sample, which has about 220,000 distinct CDR3 sequences, around a sixth seen once. This sequence originates from a male patient between 2 and 15 years old who had a stem cell transplant for acute lymphoblastic leukemia, so the T cells may come from the graft donor. This sample comprised PBMCs, mostly from graft donor cells, obtained 360 days after TCRalphabeta/CD19-depleted stem cell transplant. The rearrangement links TRBV6-5 to TRBJ2-7; D uncertain. CDR3 sequence (DNA): TGTGCCAGCAGTTACTCGAGGCTGGTACGCTACGAGCAGTACTTC. This translates into CASSYSRLVRYEQYF.